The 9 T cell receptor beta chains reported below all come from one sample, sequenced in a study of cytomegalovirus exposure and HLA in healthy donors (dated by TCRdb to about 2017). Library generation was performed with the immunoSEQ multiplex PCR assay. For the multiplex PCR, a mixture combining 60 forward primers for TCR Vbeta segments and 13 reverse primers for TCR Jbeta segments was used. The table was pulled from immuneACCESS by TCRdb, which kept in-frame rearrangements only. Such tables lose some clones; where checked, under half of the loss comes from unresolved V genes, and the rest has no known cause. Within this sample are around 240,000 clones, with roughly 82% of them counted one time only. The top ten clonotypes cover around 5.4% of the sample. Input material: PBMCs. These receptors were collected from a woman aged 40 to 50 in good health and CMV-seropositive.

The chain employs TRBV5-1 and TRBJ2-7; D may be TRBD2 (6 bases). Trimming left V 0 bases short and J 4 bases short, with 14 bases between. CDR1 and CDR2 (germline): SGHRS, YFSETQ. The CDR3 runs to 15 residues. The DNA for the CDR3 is TGCGCCAGCAGCTTGGCGGCGGGGCGGAGGTACGAGCAGTACTTC. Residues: CASSLAAGRRYEQYF.

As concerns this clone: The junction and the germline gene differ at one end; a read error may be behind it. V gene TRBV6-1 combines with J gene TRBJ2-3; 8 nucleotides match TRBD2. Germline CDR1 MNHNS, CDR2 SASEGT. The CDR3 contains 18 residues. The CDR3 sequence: CVSTEGGDRAGARDTQYF. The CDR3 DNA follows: TGTGTCAGCACTGAGGGAGGCGATCGAGCGGGAGCAAGGGATACGCAGTATTTT.

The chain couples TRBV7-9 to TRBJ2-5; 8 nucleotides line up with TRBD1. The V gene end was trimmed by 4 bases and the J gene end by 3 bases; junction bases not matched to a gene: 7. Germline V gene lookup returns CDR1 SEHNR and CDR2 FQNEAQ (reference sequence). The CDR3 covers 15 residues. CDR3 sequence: CASSSPRQGKETQYF. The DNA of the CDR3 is TGTGCCAGCAGCTCCCCTCGACAGGGGAAAGAGACCCAGTACTTC.

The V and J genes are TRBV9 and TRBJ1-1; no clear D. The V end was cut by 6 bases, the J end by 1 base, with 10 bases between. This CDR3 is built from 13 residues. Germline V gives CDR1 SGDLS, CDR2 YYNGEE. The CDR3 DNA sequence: TGTGCCAGCATGGGCCTGAAGAACACTGAAGCTTTCTTT. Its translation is CASMGLKNTEAFF.

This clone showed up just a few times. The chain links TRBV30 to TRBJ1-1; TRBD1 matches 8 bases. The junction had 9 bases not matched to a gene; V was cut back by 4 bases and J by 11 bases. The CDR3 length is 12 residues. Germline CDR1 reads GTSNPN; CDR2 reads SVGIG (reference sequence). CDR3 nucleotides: TGTGCCTGGACCCTGACAGGGGTAGGCGCTTTCTTT. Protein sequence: CAWTLTGVGAFF.

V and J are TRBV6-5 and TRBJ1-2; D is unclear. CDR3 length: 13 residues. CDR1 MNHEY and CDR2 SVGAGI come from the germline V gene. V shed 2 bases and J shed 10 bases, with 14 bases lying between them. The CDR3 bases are TGTGCCAGCAGTTACCCAAACCGGGAGCCCTACACCTTC. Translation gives CASSYPNREPYTF.

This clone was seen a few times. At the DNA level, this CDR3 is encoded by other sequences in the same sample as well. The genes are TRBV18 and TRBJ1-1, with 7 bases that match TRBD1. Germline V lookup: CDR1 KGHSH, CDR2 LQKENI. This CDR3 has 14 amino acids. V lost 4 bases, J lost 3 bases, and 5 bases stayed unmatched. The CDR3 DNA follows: TGTGCCAGCTCACTAAGCGACAGGGACACTGAAGCTTTCTTT. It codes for CASSLSDRDTEAFF. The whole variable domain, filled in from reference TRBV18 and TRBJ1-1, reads NAGVMQNPRHLVRRRGQEARLRCSPMKGHSHVYWYRQLPEEGLKFMVYLQKENIIDESGMPKERFSAEFPKEGPSILRIQQVVRGDSAAYFCASSLSDRDTEAFFGQGTRLTVV.

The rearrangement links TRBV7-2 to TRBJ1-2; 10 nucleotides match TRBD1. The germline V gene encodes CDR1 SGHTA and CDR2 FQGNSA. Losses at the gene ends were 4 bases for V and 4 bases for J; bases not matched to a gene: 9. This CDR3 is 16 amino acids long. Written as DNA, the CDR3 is TGTGCCAGCAGCTATTCTGGGGACAGGGGTGCCTATGGCTACACCTTC. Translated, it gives CASSYSGDRGAYGYTF.

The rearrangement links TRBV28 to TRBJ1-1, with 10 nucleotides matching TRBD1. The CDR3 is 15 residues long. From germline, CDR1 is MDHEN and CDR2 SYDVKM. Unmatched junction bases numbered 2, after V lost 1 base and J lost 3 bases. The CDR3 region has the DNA TGTGCCAGCAGTTTATTAGGGACAGGGGACACTGAAGCTTTCTTT. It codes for CASSLLGTGDTEAFF.